The 13 T cell receptor beta chains below all came from one sample that was sequenced in a study of OX40 agonist ivuxolimab in advanced cancers. Assay: immunoSEQ multiplex PCR; the TCRdb copy retains only in-frame clones and omits some. The table includes about 50,000 clones, nearly 80% detected once. The source was CD4+ or CD8+ T cells sorted from blood, collected in a trial of the OX40 agonist ivuxolimab. These receptor sequences come from an adult with an advanced solid tumor such as melanoma, head and neck, liver or kidney cancer.

This rearrangement joins TRBV6-5 to TRBJ1-5; 8 bases are a match to TRBD1. The CDR3 covers 15 residues. The germline V gene has CDR1 MNHEY and CDR2 SVGAGI. J lost 6 bases, V lost 5 bases, and 9 bases had no gene match. CDR3 residues: CASSHRGAGVQPQHF. In DNA form, the CDR3 reads TGTGCCAGCAGTCACAGGGGGGCCGGCGTTCAGCCCCAGCATTTT.

The chain uses TRBV6-6 and TRBJ2-7; TRBD2 agrees at 9 bases. The germline V gene encodes CDR1 MNHNY and CDR2 SVGAGI (reference sequence). V gave up 2 bases and J gave up 3 bases; unmatched junction bases: 5. The CDR3 sequence is 15 residues long. CDR3 residues: CASSYRRGGFYEQYF. The CDR3 DNA is TGTGCCAGCAGTTACAGGCGGGGGGGCTTCTACGAGCAGTACTTC.

This clone appeared once. This chain uses TRBV18 with TRBJ2-5; perhaps TRBD1 as D (5 bases). The end of the DNA fits TRBJ2-7 better, so the J call may be wrong. Germline CDR1 and CDR2: KGHSH and LQKENI. The CDR3 sequence is 13 residues long. For the CDR3, the DNA is TGTGCCAGCTCCCCGTTCGACAGCTACGAGCAGTACTTC. Protein sequence: CASSPFDSYEQYF.

The chain joins TRBV6-6 to TRBJ2-1; 11 positions agree with TRBD2. The CDR3 is 14 amino acids. The junction had 1 base not matched to a gene; V was cut back by 2 bases and J by 7 bases. Germline CDR1 is MNHNY and CDR2 is SVGAGI (reference sequence). This CDR3 is CASSYASGRNEQFF. The DNA of the CDR3 is TGTGCCAGCAGTTACGCTAGCGGGAGGAATGAGCAGTTCTTC.

The DNA for the CDR3 is TGTGCCAGCAGCCAATCCCCAGCGGGAGTGAATACCGGGGAGCTGTTTTTT. Translation gives CASSQSPAGVNTGELFF. This chain links TRBV16 with TRBJ2-2, with TRBD2 matching 8 bases. V shed 0 bases, J shed 5 bases, and the junction held 8 bases outside the gene matches. From germline, CDR1 is KGHSY and CDR2 FQNENV. This CDR3 contains 17 residues.

As DNA, the CDR3 is TGTGCCAGTAGTACCTCCGAGACAGGGAACTACGAGCAGTACTTC. Amino acid sequence: CASSTSETGNYEQYF. This chain uses TRBV19 with TRBJ2-5; 7 bases are shared with TRBD1. The better agreement between TRBJ2-7 and the DNA end casts doubt on the J call. CDR1 is LNHDA and CDR2 is SQIVND in the germline V gene (reference sequence). The CDR3 spans 15 residues.

This rearrangement joins TRBV5-6 to TRBJ1-2; 8 nucleotides align to TRBD1. V was clipped by 7 bases and J by 5 bases; unmatched bases: 10. This CDR3 has 14 residues. Per germline, CDR1 SGHDT and CDR2 YYEEEE. The CDR3 DNA reads TGTGCCAGCGGGACAGGTATCGTCGCGTATGGCTACACCTTC. The encoded protein is CASGTGIVAYGYTF.

In its sample, this clone ranks as medium-sized. In DNA form, the CDR3 reads TGTGCCAGCAGCCTAAGGACAGGGGGCGTCTATGGCTACACCTTC. Its translation: CASSLRTGGVYGYTF. The rearrangement uses TRBV7-2 and TRBJ1-2, with 11 bases aligning to TRBD1. The V and J ends lost 5 bases and 4 bases, in that order; junction bases with no gene match: 6. Germline V lookup: CDR1 SGHTA, CDR2 FQGNSA. The CDR3 totals 15 residues.

The chain recombines TRBV20-1 with TRBJ2-1; no clear D gene. Trimming removed 0 bases from V and 9 bases from J, with 6 bases in between. CDR1 and CDR2 from the germline V gene are DFQATT and SNEGSKA (reference sequence). This CDR3 region has 11 residues. Here the CDR3 reads CSARDRGEQFF. CDR3 nucleotide sequence: TGCAGTGCTAGAGATCGTGGTGAGCAGTTCTTC.

The rearrangement joins TRBV25-1 to TRBJ2-1; D perhaps matches TRBD2 (6 bases). Looked up from germline, CDR1 is MGHDK and CDR2 is SYGVNS. V was cut by 1 base and J by 5 bases, with 15 bases left in between. The CDR3 has 16 amino acids. The CDR3 bases are TGTGCCAGCAGTGAATGGAGTAGCGGATCCAACAATGAGCAGTTCTTC. Its translation is CASSEWSSGSNNEQFF.

This clone was counted between two and nine times. The same CDR3 can be traced to other DNA sequences in this sample. V and J are TRBV27 and TRBJ2-1; D is perhaps TRBD2 (5 bases). CDR3 length: 13 amino acids. Germline CDR1 and CDR2: MNHEY and SMNVEV (reference sequence). The V gene lost 3 bases and the J gene lost 4 bases, with 7 bases spanning the gap. The CDR3, as DNA: TGTGCCAGCAGTTTTCGGACTTACAATGAGCAGTTCTTC. This translates into CASSFRTYNEQFF.

This rearrangement joins TRBV7-2 to TRBJ1-1; possible D gene TRBD1, 6 bases. V was pared by 2 bases and J by 3 bases, with 16 bases between. CDR1 is SGHTA, CDR2 FQGNSA, per germline. CDR3 length equals 16 residues. CDR3 in amino acids: CASSLKQQGRHTEAFF. The CDR3 DNA reads as TGTGCCAGCAGCTTAAAACAGCAGGGGCGGCACACTGAAGCTTTCTTT.

J is TRBJ2-7 and V is TRBV7-6, with a weak D call TRBD2 (5 bases). Germline V gene lookup returns CDR1 SGHVS and CDR2 FNYEAQ. V lost 5 bases and J 0 bases, leaving 11 bases between the germline ends. The CDR3 is 14 residues long. Here the CDR3 DNA reads TGTGCCAGCAGCCCCAGTGGACTCTCCTACGAGCAGTACTTC. Protein: CASSPSGLSYEQYF.